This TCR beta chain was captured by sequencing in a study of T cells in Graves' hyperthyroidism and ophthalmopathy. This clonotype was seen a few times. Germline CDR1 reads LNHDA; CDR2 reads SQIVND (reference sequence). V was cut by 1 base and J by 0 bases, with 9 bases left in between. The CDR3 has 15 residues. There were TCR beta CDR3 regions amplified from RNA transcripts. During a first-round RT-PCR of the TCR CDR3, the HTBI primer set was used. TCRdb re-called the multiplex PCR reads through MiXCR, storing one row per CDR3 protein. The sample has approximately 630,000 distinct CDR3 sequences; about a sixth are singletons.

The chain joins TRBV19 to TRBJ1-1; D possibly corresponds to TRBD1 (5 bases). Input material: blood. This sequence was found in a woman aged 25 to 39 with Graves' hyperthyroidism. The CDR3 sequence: CASSIVGAMNTEAFF. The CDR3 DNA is TGTGCCAGTAGTATAGTTGGGGCCATGAACACTGAAGCTTTCTTT. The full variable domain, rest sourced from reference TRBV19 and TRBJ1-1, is DGGITQSPKYLFRKEGQNVTLSCEQNLNHDAMYWYRQDPGQGLRLIYYSQIVNDFQKGDIAEGYSVSREKKESFPLTVTSAQKNPTAFYLCASSIVGAMNTEAFFGQGTRLTVV.